This T cell receptor beta chain derives from a study of T cell responses to AZD1222 COVID-19 vaccine. Study outcomes and limitations: The reported proportion of spike-specific TCRs targeting unmutated variant regions was nearly half. Recipients of AZD1222 seropositive at baseline numbered only 5 or 6. Increases in Spike-specific TCR breadth and depth were seen after two AZD1222 doses.

As concerns this clone: The target antigen is unknown.

Assay: immunoSEQ multiplex PCR; the TCRdb copy retains only in-frame clones and omits some. The profile shows tens of thousands of clones, approximately 93% of them singletons. Trimming removed 4 bases from V and 3 bases from J, with 4 bases in between. CDR1 is SQVTM and CDR2 is ANQGSEA in the germline V gene. The CDR3 is 10 amino acids. This chain connects TRBV29-1 to TRBJ2-7, with unresolved D. The receptor was isolated from an adult in good health. Sequencing used peripheral blood, obtained on day 0 of AZD1222 vaccination. The CDR3 loop is CSVAGYEQYF. CDR3 DNA sequence: TGCAGCGTTGCCGGCTACGAGCAGTACTTC.